The rows below give T cell receptor beta chains drawn from one sample of a study of cytomegalovirus exposure and HLA in healthy donors. Sequencing used immunoSEQ multiplex PCR; TCRdb keeps in-frame clones, though not all of them. Of around 150,000 clones in the sample, roughly 76% are singletons; the top ten hold roughly 1.4%. The sample comprised PBMCs. Receptors were obtained from a man in his sixties in good health and CMV-seronegative. The CDR3 runs from the conserved cysteine through the conserved F or W. Fields, in order: clone size, D gene, V gene, J gene, CDR3 protein, CDR3 DNA. The D gene is left open where the match is weak. Clone size is shown for a subset of rows, as once, few, many or a class of expanded clone.

few	TRBD1	TRBV18	TRBJ1-3	CASSPTTGVSSGNTIYF	TGTGCCAGCTCTCCTACGACAGGGGTTTCCTCTGGAAACACCATATATTTT
.	TRBD2	TRBV7-9	TRBJ2-7	CASSFGGMGGEQYF	TGTGCCAGCAGCTTCGGGGGGATGGGGGGCGAGCAGTACTTC
.	.	TRBV7-2	TRBJ2-4	CASSSKRAIAKNIQYF	TGTGCCAGCAGCTCCAAGAGGGCGATAGCCAAAAACATTCAGTACTTC
.	.	TRBV6-6	TRBJ1-1	CASSRTQVMNTEAFF	TGTGCCAGCAGTCGGACACAGGTCATGAACACTGAAGCTTTCTTT
.	.	TRBV6-5	TRBJ2-7	CASSYNSGRYEQYF	TGTGCCAGCAGTTACAACTCGGGTCGCTACGAGCAGTACTTC
few	.	TRBV7-9	TRBJ1-3	CASSLSNGNTIYF	TGTGCCAGCAGCTTATCTAATGGAAACACCATATATTTT
.	TRBD1	TRBV11-2	TRBJ1-4	CASSIRGTTNEKLFF	TGTGCCAGCAGCATCAGGGGGACAACTAATGAAAAACTGTTTTTT
.	.	TRBV11-2	TRBJ2-7	CASSRTAYEQYF	TGTGCCAGCAGCCGGACAGCCTACGAGCAGTACTTC
medium-sized	TRBD2	TRBV4-3	TRBJ2-3	CASSQELAGGPDTQYF	TGCGCCAGCAGCCAAGAACTAGCGGGGGGGCCAGATACGCAGTATTTT
.	.	TRBV6-5	TRBJ2-1	CASSYDRVSDEQFF	TGTGCCAGCAGTTACGACCGGGTAAGCGATGAGCAGTTCTTC
.	TRBD2	TRBV13	TRBJ2-2	CASSAPGLAGGPTGELFF	TGTGCCAGCAGCGCACCGGGACTAGCGGGGGGCCCGACCGGGGAGCTGTTTTTT
.	.	TRBV27	TRBJ1-1	CASSLTGTMNTEAFF	TGTGCCAGCAGTTTAACAGGCACAATGAACACTGAAGCTTTCTTT
few	.	TRBV7-3	TRBJ2-3	CASSLQTPTDTQYF	TGTGCCAGCAGCTTACAGACACCCACAGATACGCAGTATTTT
.	TRBD2	TRBV7-6	TRBJ2-7	CASSAGGTSGTYEQYF	TGTGCCAGCAGCGCCGGGGGGACTAGCGGAACCTACGAGCAGTACTTC
.	.	TRBV20-1	TRBJ1-4	CSARLAGKLFF	TGCAGTGCTAGACTCGCGGGAAAACTGTTTTTT
.	.	TRBV5-4	TRBJ2-5	CASSLEIRETQYF	TGTGCCAGCAGCCTAGAGATAAGGGAGACCCAGTACTTC
.	TRBD1	TRBV5-1	TRBJ2-5	CASSPASQGNVETQYF	TGCGCCAGCAGCCCCGCTTCACAGGGGAATGTAGAGACCCAGTACTTC
.	TRBD1	TRBV7-2	TRBJ2-5	CASSLGDRLQETQYF	TGTGCCAGCAGCTTAGGGGACAGACTTCAAGAGACCCAGTACTTC